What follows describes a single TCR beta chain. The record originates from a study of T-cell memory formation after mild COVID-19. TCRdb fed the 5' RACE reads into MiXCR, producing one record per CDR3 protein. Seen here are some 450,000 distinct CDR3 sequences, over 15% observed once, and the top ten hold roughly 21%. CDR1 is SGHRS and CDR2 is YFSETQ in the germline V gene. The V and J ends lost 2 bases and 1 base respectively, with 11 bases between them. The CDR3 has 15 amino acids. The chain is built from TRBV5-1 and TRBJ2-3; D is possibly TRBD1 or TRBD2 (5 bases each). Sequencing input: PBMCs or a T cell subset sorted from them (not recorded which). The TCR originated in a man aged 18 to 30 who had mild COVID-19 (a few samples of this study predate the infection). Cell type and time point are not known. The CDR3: CASSFLWDGTDTQYF. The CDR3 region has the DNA TGCGCCAGCAGCTTCCTGTGGGACGGCACAGATACGCAGTATTTT.